The rows below give T cell receptor beta chains drawn from one sample of a study of beta chain features in type 1 diabetes. Method: immunoSEQ multiplex PCR; TCRdb's copy keeps in-frame clones and lacks some. Here the sample spans 550,000 to 850,000 clones, around an eighth being singletons. Sequencing was carried out using naive CD4+ T cells from blood. These receptors were taken from a man younger than 35 with type 1 diabetes. CDR3s include the opening cysteine and the closing phenylalanine or tryptophan. A D gene is named only where the DNA matches it firmly. Some rows have no size entry. The others give once, few or many, or a class for an expanded clone.

clone size | J gene | D gene | V gene | CDR3 DNA | CDR3 protein
few | TRBJ2-1 | TRBD2 | TRBV11-2 | TGTGCCAGCAGCTTGGGACTAATCAATGAGCAGTTCTTC | CASSLGLINEQFF
few | TRBJ1-5 | . | TRBV30 | TGTGCCTGGAGTGTATTAGGGGGCAATCAGCCCCAGCATTTT | CAWSVLGGNQPQHF
few | TRBJ2-7 | . | TRBV5-1 | TGCGCCAGCAGCTTGCTGCAGGGCGCCTACGAGCAGTACTTC | CASSLLQGAYEQYF
. | TRBJ2-3 | TRBD2 | TRBV29-1 | TGCAGCAAACGAGGGACTAGCGGGGGGACAGATACGCAGTATTTT | CSKRGTSGGTDTQYF
. | TRBJ2-5 | TRBD2 | TRBV7-8 | TGTGCCAGCAGCTTGGAGCGGGGGGGCGTGGAGACCCAGTACTTC | CASSLERGGVETQYF
few | TRBJ1-1 | . | TRBV10-2 | TGCGCCAGCACTCCTTCGGGGCAGGTTGAAGCTTTCTTT | CASTPSGQVEAFF
few | TRBJ1-1 | . | TRBV4-1 | TGCGCCAGCAGCCTCGCTGACAGGCGGAACACTGAAGCTTTCTTT | CASSLADRRNTEAFF
few | TRBJ1-2 | . | TRBV7-9 | TGTGCCAGCAGCCCGTCCTATGGCTACACCTTC | CASSPSYGYTF
few | TRBJ2-5 | . | TRBV29-1 | TGCAGCGTTGATGGTCAGCAAGAGACCCAGTACTTC | CSVDGQQETQYF
. | TRBJ2-3 | . | TRBV5-6 | TGTGCCAGCAGCCGGACGACGGGGGAGAACACAGATACGCAGTATTTT | CASSRTTGENTDTQYF
. | TRBJ2-7 | . | TRBV5-1 | TGCGCCAGCAGTCGTGACACGACGAGCTCCTACGAGCAGTACTTC | CASSRDTTSSYEQYF
. | TRBJ2-2 | . | TRBV7-2 | TGTGCCAGCAGCCCTAGGGCAGCGGTGAGCACCGGGGAGCTGTTTTTT | CASSPRAAVSTGELFF
few | TRBJ2-5 | . | TRBV6-1 | TGTGCCAGCACCCGGTGGGTTCCTGAGACCCAGTACTTC | CASTRWVPETQYF
. | TRBJ1-5 | . | TRBV5-1 | TGCGCCAGCAGCTTGGGACAGGATTCCTCGCCCCAGCATTTT | CASSLGQDSSPQHF
few | TRBJ2-6 | . | TRBV15 | TGTGCCACCAGCAGGTTCTCGCACTCTGGGGCCAACGTCCTGACTTTC | CATSRFSHSGANVLTF
. | TRBJ1-2 | . | TRBV6-1 | TGTGCCAGCAGCTCGAGGACAGCCCTTAACTATGGCTACACCTTC | CASSSRTALNYGYTF
few | TRBJ2-5 | . | TRBV18 | TGTCCAGCTCCCAGACTGAGAGAGACCCAGTACTTC | CPAPRLRETQYF
few | TRBJ2-7 | . | TRBV29-1 | TGCAGCGTTGCTACCCGATTGACGTACGAGCAGTACTTC | CSVATRLTYEQYF
few | TRBJ2-7 | TRBD2 | TRBV4-1 | TGCGCCAGCAGCCAGCGGGGGGATTTGTACGAGCAGTACTTC | CASSQRGDLYEQYF
few | TRBJ1-1 | . | TRBV15 | TGTGCCACCAGCAGAGAGCAGGGAGTATTGCAAGCTTTCTTT | CATSREQGVLQAFF
few | TRBJ1-2 | . | TRBV9 | TGTGCCAGCAGCGTAGCCGGGACGGACGGCTACACCTTC | CASSVAGTDGYTF
few | TRBJ1-6 | TRBD1 | TRBV7-2 | TGTGCCAGCAGCCTGACAGGGAGCTCCTATAATTCACCCCTCCACTTT | CASSLTGSSYNSPLHF
. | TRBJ2-5 | TRBD2 | TRBV7-7 | TGTGCCAGCAGCTTAGGCCTAGCGGAGGAGACCCAGTACTTC | CASSLGLAEETQYF